The 5 T cell receptor beta chains below come from one sample, sequenced in a study of T cell responses to AZD1222 COVID-19 vaccine. Profiled with immunoSEQ multiplex PCR; TCRdb holds only in-frame clones, not every one. The sample lists tens of thousands of clones, about 88% occurring once. Specimen: peripheral blood, collected 28 days after the second AZD1222 dose. The receptors originated from an adult who received the AZD1222 COVID-19 vaccine.

The chain uses TRBV5-1 and TRBJ2-7, with D maybe TRBD1 (5 bases). V was cut by 5 bases and J by 0 bases, with 15 bases left in between. Germline CDR1 and CDR2: SGHRS and YFSETQ. The CDR3 covers 15 residues. The DNA of the CDR3 is TGCGCCAGCAGTCAGCCAGGGCTAAGCTCCTACGAGCAGTACTTC. Translating it yields CASSQPGLSSYEQYF.

The chain's CDR3 is CASSLRTVTDTQYF. The CDR3 nucleotides are TGCGCCAGCAGCTTAAGGACGGTCACAGATACGCAGTATTTT. V and J are TRBV5-1 and TRBJ2-3; D remains unclear. V was clipped by 2 bases and J by 2 bases, with 9 bases between them. The CDR3 spans 14 residues. Per germline, CDR1 SGHRS and CDR2 YFSETQ. The full variable domain, completed using reference TRBV5-1 and TRBJ2-3, is KAGVTQTPRYLIKTRGQQVTLSCSPISGHRSVSWYQQTPGQGLQFLFEYFSETQRNKGNFPGRFSGRQFSNSRSEMNVSTLELGDSALYLCASSLRTVTDTQYFGPGTRLTVL.

The gene calls are TRBV4-3 and TRBJ1-5, with D possibly being TRBD1 (5 bases). Germline assignment: CDR1 LGHNA and CDR2 YSLEER. V was shortened by 0 bases and J by 2 bases, with 11 bases between the two germline ends. CDR3 length equals 16 residues. In DNA form, the CDR3 reads TGCGCCAGCAGCCAAGATGGGGGGATGGGCAATCAGCCCCAGCATTTT. This sequence encodes CASSQDGGMGNQPQHF.

This clone turned up a few times. The chain recombines TRBV30 with TRBJ1-6, with 8 nucleotides matching TRBD1. Germline CDR1 GTSNPN, CDR2 SVGIG (reference sequence). After removal of 3 bases from V and 7 bases from J, the junction contained 8 bases not matched to a gene. The length of the CDR3 is 15 residues. CDR3 DNA: TGTGCCTGGAGAGGCGACAGGGGACGGAATTCACCCCTCCACTTT. Translating gives CAWRGDRGRNSPLHF.

The chain carries TRBV15 and TRBJ2-5, with TRBD1 as a possible D gene (5 bases). The CDR3 is 14 amino acids. Germline CDR1 is LNHNV and CDR2 is YYDKDF (reference sequence). Trimming cost V 4 bases and J 1 base, with 10 bases left between them. The CDR3 spells CATSKQGSQETQYF. CDR3 bases: TGTGCCACCAGCAAGCAGGGTAGCCAAGAGACCCAGTACTTC.